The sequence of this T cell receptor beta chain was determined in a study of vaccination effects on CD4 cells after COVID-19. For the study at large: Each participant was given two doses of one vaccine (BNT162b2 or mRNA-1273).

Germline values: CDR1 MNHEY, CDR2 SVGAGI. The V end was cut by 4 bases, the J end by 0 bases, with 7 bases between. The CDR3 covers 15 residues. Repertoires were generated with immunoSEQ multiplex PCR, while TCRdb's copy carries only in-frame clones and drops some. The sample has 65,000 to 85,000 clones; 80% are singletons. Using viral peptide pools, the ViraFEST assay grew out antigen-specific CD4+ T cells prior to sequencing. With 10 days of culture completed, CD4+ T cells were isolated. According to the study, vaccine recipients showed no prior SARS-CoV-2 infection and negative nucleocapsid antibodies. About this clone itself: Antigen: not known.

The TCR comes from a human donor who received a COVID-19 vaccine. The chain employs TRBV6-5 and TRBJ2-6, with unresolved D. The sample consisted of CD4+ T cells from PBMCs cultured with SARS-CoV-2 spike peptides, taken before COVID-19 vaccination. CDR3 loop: CASSSLLSGANVLTF. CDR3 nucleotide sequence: TGTGCCAGCAGTTCCCTGCTCTCTGGGGCCAACGTCCTGACTTTC.